The next 13 T cell receptor beta chains were all read from a single sample in a study of OX40 agonist ivuxolimab in advanced cancers. TCRdb keeps only in-frame clones here, not all; method: immunoSEQ multiplex PCR. The data hold 40,000 to 45,000 clones, with 75% to 90% observed a single time. Sequencing used CD4+ or CD8+ T cells sorted from blood, obtained in a trial of the OX40 agonist ivuxolimab. Receptors originate from an adult with an advanced solid tumor such as melanoma, head and neck, liver or kidney cancer.

The chain employs TRBV19 and TRBJ1-4; D is uncertain. CDR3 length equals 14 residues. V shed 3 bases and J shed 3 bases, with 8 bases lying between them. Per germline, CDR1 LNHDA and CDR2 SQIVND (reference sequence). CDR3 in amino acids: CASSIGHPNEKLFF. The CDR3 DNA follows: TGTGCCAGTAGTATTGGGCACCCTAATGAAAAACTGTTTTTT.

This rearrangement joins TRBV30 to TRBJ1-6, with a tentative D call TRBD1 (5 bases). In germline, CDR1 is GTSNPN, CDR2 SVGIG (reference sequence). The CDR3 has 13 residues. Trimming removed 0 bases from V and 7 bases from J, with 7 bases in between. This CDR3 reads CAWSVGDNSPLHF. The CDR3 DNA is TGTGCCTGGAGTGTTGGGGACAATTCACCCCTCCACTTT.

V usage is TRBV28 and J usage is TRBJ1-4; D might be TRBD1 (5 bases). Germline V CDR1 and CDR2: MDHEN, SYDVKM. This CDR3 contains 16 residues. V gave up 8 bases and J gave up 3 bases, with 19 bases separating them. Written as DNA, the CDR3 is TGTGCCAGCCGGTCCGGGACGGCCGCGGCTAATGAAAAACTGTTTTTT. Protein sequence: CASRSGTAAANEKLFF.

DNA for the CDR3: TGTGCCAGCAGCTTAGATGGGGACAGGGTAAATCAGCCCCAGCATTTT. Its translation is CASSLDGDRVNQPQHF. V usage is TRBV11-2 and J usage is TRBJ1-5; 9 bases agree with TRBD1. Germline assignment: CDR1 SGHAT and CDR2 FQNNGV. The CDR3 extends over 16 amino acids. J lost 4 bases, V lost 0 bases, and 4 bases had no gene match.

As DNA, the CDR3 is TGTGCCAGCAGCGCCAGTGACAGACCCACCGGGGAGCTGTTTTTT. It encodes CASSASDRPTGELFF. The rearrangement joins TRBV11-3 to TRBJ2-2; a weak D match, TRBD1 (5 bases). This CDR3 contains 15 residues. Trimming cost V 5 bases and J 4 bases, with 14 bases left between them. Germline V lookup: CDR1 SGHNT, CDR2 YENEEA. The full variable domain, rest sourced from reference TRBV11-3 and TRBJ2-2, is EAGVVQSPRYKIIEKKQPVAFWCNPISGHNTLYWYLQNLGQGPELLIRYENEEAVDDSQLPKDRFSAERLKGVDSTLKIQPAELGDSAVYLCASSASDRPTGELFFGEGSRLTVL.

A remark on this clone: The same CDR3 can be traced to other DNA sequences in this sample. J is TRBJ1-1 and V is TRBV7-2, with D unclear. Between the trimmed V and J ends, which lost 1 base and 2 bases, there was a span of 14 bases. This CDR3 comprises 16 residues. Germline V gene lookup returns CDR1 SGHTA and CDR2 FQGNSA. Here the CDR3 reads CASSLGNDGRNTEAFF. The CDR3 bases are TGTGCCAGCAGCTTAGGTAACGACGGGAGAAACACTGAAGCTTTCTTT.

The chain employs TRBV6-5 and TRBJ1-2; tentative D call: TRBD1 (6 bases). Germline values: CDR1 MNHEY, CDR2 SVGAGI. The CDR3 sequence is 15 residues long. Trimming removed 5 bases from V and 6 bases from J, with 19 bases in between. CDR3 sequence reads: CASSQGFGGGHGYTF. CDR3 bases: TGTGCCAGCAGTCAAGGGTTCGGGGGGGGGCATGGCTACACCTTC.

V gene TRBV2 combines with J gene TRBJ1-4; D gene ambiguous. The V and J ends lost 11 bases and 4 bases respectively, with 17 bases between them. The CDR3 is made up of 14 amino acids. CDR1 is SNHLY and CDR2 is FYNNEI in the germline V gene. CDR3 protein: CAGSSWFGNEKLFF. The CDR3 region has the DNA TGTGCCGGCTCTAGTTGGTTCGGTAATGAAAAACTGTTTTTT.

This rearrangement joins TRBV6-1 to TRBJ2-7; 9 bases are a match to TRBD2. CDR3 length equals 14 residues. The germline CDR1 and CDR2 sequences are MNHNS and SASEGT. The J segment lost 5 bases and the V segment lost 4 bases, leaving 6 bases of the junction unmatched. The CDR3: CASSAGGRGDEQYF. The CDR3 nucleotides read TGTGCCAGCAGTGCAGGCGGGAGGGGGGACGAGCAGTACTTC.

The chain couples TRBV27 to TRBJ1-4, with D hard to call. Germline lookup yields CDR1 MNHEY and CDR2 SMNVEV (reference sequence). This CDR3 is built from 12 residues. Trimming stripped 3 bases from V and 10 bases from J, with 9 bases between. CDR3: CASSFAEGKLFF. The CDR3 bases are TGTGCCAGCAGTTTTGCGGAAGGAAAACTGTTTTTT.

The chain joins TRBV25-1 to TRBJ2-5; TRBD2 matches 10 bases. V shed 6 bases, J shed 1 base, and the junction held 8 bases outside the gene matches. Germline CDR1 reads MGHDK; CDR2 reads SYGVNS. The CDR3 sequence is 16 residues long. Here the CDR3 reads CASSLGASGSQETQYF. CDR3 bases: TGTGCCAGCAGCCTAGGGGCTAGCGGGAGCCAAGAGACCCAGTACTTC. Using reference TRBV25-1 and TRBJ2-5 for the parts outside the CDR3, the full variable domain is EADIYQTPRYLVIGTGKKITLECSQTMGHDKMYWYQQDPGMELHLIHYSYGVNSTEKGDLSSESTVSRIRTEHFPLTLESARPSHTSQYLCASSLGASGSQETQYFGPGTRLLVL.

This chain uses TRBV29-1 with TRBJ2-1, with D perhaps TRBD2 (5 bases). Trimming took 6 bases from V and 3 from J, leaving 9 bases between them. CDR1 and CDR2 from the germline V gene are SQVTM and ANQGSEA. This CDR3 comprises 12 residues. CDR3 coding DNA: TGCAGCGTCGCCGAGGGCTACAATGAGCAGTTCTTC. Amino acids: CSVAEGYNEQFF.

The table lists this clone with a count of one. The CDR3 protein is CASSALWTSGYNEQFF. The CDR3 nucleotides are TGTGCCAGCAGCGCCCTTTGGACTAGCGGTTACAATGAGCAGTTCTTC. V usage is TRBV2 and J usage is TRBJ2-1, with TRBD2 matching 10 bases. V dropped 6 bases and J dropped 4; count of bases not matched to a gene: 9. Germline V gene lookup returns CDR1 SNHLY and CDR2 FYNNEI. This CDR3 has 16 amino acids. Complete variable domain (other parts from reference TRBV2 and TRBJ2-1): EPEVTQTPSHQVTQMGQEVILRCVPISNHLYFYWYRQILGQKVEFLVSFYNNEISEKSEIFDDQFSVERPDGSNFTLKIRSTKLEDSAMYFCASSALWTSGYNEQFFGPGTRLTVL.